Listed below are T cell receptor beta chains from one sample, sequenced in a study of beta chain features in type 1 diabetes. The repertoire was sequenced with immunoSEQ multiplex PCR; TCRdb's copy has only in-frame clones and lacks some. The table shows roughly 380,000 clones, with 20% occurring only once. Sequenced material: naive CD4+ T cells from blood. The receptor source for this set is a woman aged 18-29 years in good health. The CDR3 runs from the conserved cysteine through the conserved F or W. Expanded clones get a size class; other rows say once, few or many, or leave the size out.

length,size,V,CDR3
13,few,TRBV7-7,CASSLGSGDTQYF
15,few,TRBV5-1,CASSLAERRYNEQFF
12,-,TRBV30,CAWSLPTGSYTF
15,-,TRBV29-1,CSVVSTSGTYNEQFF
17,few,TRBV11-1,CASSSPSSGTGVDGYTF
14,-,TRBV27,CASSWGVGSGELFF
15,-,TRBV2,CARTSGTLSTDTQYF
13,-,TRBV6-6,CASKAGGTDTQYF
16,-,TRBV5-4,CASSRTGASGANVLTF
15,few,TRBV5-1,CASSLPGGPADEQFF
17,few,TRBV4-1,CASSQRIGTSGRNEQFF
13,-,TRBV9,CASSAGQGRGYTF
14,few,TRBV27,CASSLQGQIYEQYF
14,few,TRBV5-1,CASSLIRGPDTQYF
14,-,TRBV6-5,CASNSYRGTDTQYF
13,-,TRBV9,CASSPPVTDTQYF
16,-,TRBV7-9,CASSLGGGVPSYEQYF
14,-,TRBV19,CASSLRGQGSPLHF
14,-,TRBV7-9,CASSIQGQNTEAFF
15,-,TRBV7-9,CASSSAYRGLNGYTF
15,-,TRBV29-1,CSVDTCADITDTQYF
15,-,TRBV15,CATTNFGTGTDEQYF
15,-,TRBV30,CAWSVRGGGNQPQHF
15,-,TRBV27,CASSLAASSYNEQFF
14,-,TRBV7-8,CASSPGRLRYGYTF
11,-,TRBV2,CASRPRDTQYF
11,few,TRBV30,CAWSVQETQYF
13,few,TRBV7-9,CASSLTGGYGYTF
17,few,TRBV5-4,CASSLRLAGQRLETQYF
12,few,TRBV23-1,CASSQSSGTQYF
19,-,TRBV18,CASSPRLSNRALAKNIQYF
14,-,TRBV9,CASSPSDSNYGYTF
11,-,TRBV29-1,CSVESYTEAFF
15,few,TRBV9,CASSVLSGSTDTQYF
14,-,TRBV7-8,CAVMRAAYNSPLHF
14,few,TRBV5-5,CASSPGRAGGSQFF
17,few,TRBV4-2,CASSQEYEQANTGELFF
14,-,TRBV30,CAWRGQGSSYEQYF
13,few,TRBV7-2,CATATGGGETQYF
15,once,TRBV25-1,CASSEFGTGTYEQYF
15,few,TRBV5-1,CASSLDGQHNSPLHF
13,few,TRBV29-1,CSVGFRQNYGYTF
12,-,TRBV7-2,CASSLWQETQYF
14,few,TRBV2,CASSEFRNTGELFF
13,few,TRBV2,CASKTGEVQPQHF
13,-,TRBV6-4,CASSRGAETEAFF
17,few,TRBV7-9,CASSRWTSGRAEETQYF
16,-,TRBV6-1,CASSEGVSGITGELFF
13,-,TRBV30,CAWSGIGNQPQHF
14,-,TRBV10-3,CAISLQGSNYGYTF
13,few,TRBV30,CAWSVHSLTEAFF
15,-,TRBV6-6,CASSGSGSSGNTIYF
14,-,TRBV29-1,CSAKGQGQSNEQFF
14,few,TRBV5-1,CASSLRTAADTQYF
15,few,TRBV15,CATSRRLAGGETQYF